The 13 T cell receptor beta chains given below trace back to one sample, sequenced in a study of blood T cell repertoires in COVID-19. Assay: immunoSEQ multiplex PCR; the TCRdb copy retains only in-frame clones and omits some. The table shows about 58,000 clones, with around 90% occurring only once. The sequenced sample was peripheral blood. These receptors all stem from a man aged 55 to 70 with active COVID-19.

The V gene is TRBV19, the J gene TRBJ2-5, with D possibly TRBD2 on 5 matching bases. The CDR3 totals 13 residues. The germline V gene has CDR1 LNHDA and CDR2 SQIVND (reference sequence). Trimming left V 3 bases short and J 2 bases short, with 7 bases between. DNA of the CDR3: TGTGCCAGTAGTATCGGCGGGCAAGAGACCCAGTACTTC. Translation: CASSIGGQETQYF.

The V and J genes are TRBV5-4 and TRBJ2-1, with 11 positions matching TRBD1. With V trimmed by 4 bases and J by 8 bases, 11 bases remained unmatched. This CDR3 comprises 16 residues. Germline lookup yields CDR1 SGHNT and CDR2 YYREEE (reference sequence). The CDR3 coding sequence is TGTGCCAGCAGCCCCCCAGCGGACAGGGGGCTTGATGAGCAGTTCTTC. Its protein product is CASSPPADRGLDEQFF.

The chain uses TRBV19 and TRBJ2-7, with D tentatively TRBD2 (6 bases). This CDR3 contains 11 residues. V was trimmed by 10 bases and J by 6 bases, leaving 13 bases between them. Germline CDR1 LNHDA, CDR2 SQIVND (reference sequence). CDR3 loop: CATRTGVEQYF. The CDR3 DNA follows: TGTGCCACCAGGACGGGAGTCGAGCAGTACTTC.

The DNA of the CDR3 is TGTGCCAGCAGTGACCCAGTTAGGGTGGCTAGCGGGAGGGTAACAGATACGCAGTATTTT. It codes for CASSDPVRVASGRVTDTQYF. The rearrangement uses TRBV6-4 and TRBJ2-3, with 12 positions matching TRBD2. The CDR3 length is 20 residues. The V segment lost 2 bases and the J segment 3 bases; nucleotides outside the gene matches: 15. CDR1 is MRHNA and CDR2 is SNTAGT in the germline V gene.

DNA for the CDR3: TGTGCCAGCAGCCAGCCGGGGTGGGGAAACACCATATATTTT. This gives the protein CASSQPGWGNTIYF. The chain uses TRBV3-1 (or the pseudogene TRBV3-2) and TRBJ1-3; D gene ambiguous. CDR3 length: 14 amino acids. Deletions cut 3 bases from V and 4 bases from J, with 10 bases between. CDR1 and CDR2 from the germline V gene are LGHDT and YNNKEL (reference sequence).

CDR3 amino acids: CATSRYSGSPEAFF. The CDR3 DNA follows: TGTGCCACCAGCAGATACTCGGGGTCCCCTGAAGCTTTCTTT. The chain employs TRBV15 and TRBJ1-1, with D unclear. V lost 2 bases, J lost 6 bases, and 13 bases lay in between. This CDR3 has 14 amino acids. Per the germline V gene, CDR1 is LNHNV and CDR2 is YYDKDF (reference sequence). Together with reference TRBV15 and TRBJ1-1, the CDR3 gives the full variable domain: DAMVIQNPRYQVTQFGKPVTLSCSQTLNHNVMYWYQQKSSQAPKLLFHYYDKDFNNEADTPDNFQSRRPNTSFCFLDIRSPGLGDTAMYLCATSRYSGSPEAFFGQGTRLTVV.

The chain carries TRBV5-1 and TRBJ2-3; 7 nucleotides agree with TRBD1. The CDR3 consists of 15 residues. V was clipped by 4 bases and J by 3 bases; unmatched bases: 8. From germline, CDR1 is SGHRS and CDR2 YFSETQ. CDR3 DNA sequence: TGCGCCAGCAGCGATCCGACAGGGTGGACAGATACGCAGTATTTT. It specifies CASSDPTGWTDTQYF. Full variable domain (outside the CDR3, taken from reference TRBV5-1 and TRBJ2-3): KAGVTQTPRYLIKTRGQQVTLSCSPISGHRSVSWYQQTPGQGLQFLFEYFSETQRNKGNFPGRFSGRQFSNSRSEMNVSTLELGDSALYLCASSDPTGWTDTQYFGPGTRLTVL.

The chain has TRBV6-1 and TRBJ2-3; D remains ambiguous. Germline CDR1 and CDR2: MNHNS and SASEGT. V was cut by 7 bases and J by 6 bases, with 8 bases left in between. This CDR3 has 11 amino acids. The CDR3 protein is CASISLDTQYF. Written as DNA, the CDR3 is TGTGCCAGCATTTCGTTGGATACGCAGTATTTT.

V is TRBV6-1 and J is TRBJ2-7; TRBD2 aligns across 14 bases. Trimming at V came to 4 bases and at J to 3 bases, leaving 8 bases not matched to a gene. Per germline, CDR1 MNHNS and CDR2 SASEGT. The CDR3 loop spans 17 amino acids. As DNA, the CDR3 is TGTGCCAGCAGTGGGTCGACTAGCGGGGGGGTCGGCTACGAGCAGTACTTC. This codes for CASSGSTSGGVGYEQYF.

The rearrangement links TRBV4-3 to TRBJ2-3, with 15 bases lining up with TRBD2. The germline CDR1 and CDR2 sequences are LGHNA and YSLEER. Trimming cost V 1 base and J 3 bases; bases outside gene matches: 11. There are 20 residues in the CDR3. The CDR3 here is CASSQVRTSGRATSTDTQYF. The CDR3 DNA sequence: TGCGCCAGCAGCCAAGTCCGGACTAGCGGGAGGGCCACCTCAACAGATACGCAGTATTTT.

This rearrangement joins TRBV27 to TRBJ2-5, with D unclear. Germline V gene data show CDR1 as MNHEY and CDR2 as SMNVEV (reference sequence). Trimming took 0 bases from V and 1 from J, leaving 6 bases between them. This CDR3 is 14 amino acids long. CDR3 sequence (DNA): TGTGCCAGCAGTTTATCGGCCAGCCAAGAGACCCAGTACTTC. Its translation is CASSLSASQETQYF.

V and J are TRBV5-1 and TRBJ2-4; possibly TRBD1 for D (5 bases). Germline CDR1 and CDR2: SGHRS and YFSETQ. This CDR3 contains 14 residues. V shed 3 bases and J shed 2 bases, with 9 bases lying between them. The CDR3 region is CASSSAGPKNIQYF. The CDR3 nucleotides read TGCGCCAGCAGCTCAGCAGGGCCCAAAAACATTCAGTACTTC.

This clone has only one observation. This chain joins TRBV28 and TRBJ2-2; perhaps TRBD1 as D (5 bases). The germline CDR1 and CDR2 sequences are MDHEN and SYDVKM. Deletions cut 6 bases from V and 4 bases from J, with 18 bases between. This CDR3 region has 16 residues. CDR3: CASSPRGVGVTGELFF. The DNA of the CDR3 is TGTGCCAGCAGCCCGAGAGGAGTAGGGGTCACCGGGGAGCTGTTTTTT.